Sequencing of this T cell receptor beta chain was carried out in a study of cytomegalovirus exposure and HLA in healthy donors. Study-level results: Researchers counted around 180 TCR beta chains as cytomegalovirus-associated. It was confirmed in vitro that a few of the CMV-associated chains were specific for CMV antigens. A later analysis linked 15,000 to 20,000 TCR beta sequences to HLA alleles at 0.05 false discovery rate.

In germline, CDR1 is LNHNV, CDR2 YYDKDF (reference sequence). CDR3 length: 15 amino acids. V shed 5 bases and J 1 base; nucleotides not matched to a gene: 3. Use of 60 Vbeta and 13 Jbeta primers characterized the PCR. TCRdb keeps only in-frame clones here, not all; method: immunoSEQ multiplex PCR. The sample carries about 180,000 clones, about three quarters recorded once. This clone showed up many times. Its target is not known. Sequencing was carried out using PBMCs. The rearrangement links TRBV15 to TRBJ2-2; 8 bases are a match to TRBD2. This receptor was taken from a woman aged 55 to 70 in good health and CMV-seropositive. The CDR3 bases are TGTGCCACCAGCGTTCGGGGGGGGAACACCGGGGAGCTGTTTTTT. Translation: CATSVRGGNTGELFF.